The next 26 T cell receptor beta chains were all read from a single sample in a study of shared clonotypes between healthy human individuals. Selected positively for CCR7 and CD45RO-negative, naive CD8 cells excluded terminally differentiated effector memory CD45RA+ cells. The protocol was immunoSEQ multiplex PCR, while the TCRdb copy is restricted to in-frame clones and leaves out a portion. The sample consists of some 2,100,000 clones, approximately 94% of them appearing once. The sequencing sample was made of naive CD8+ T cells from PBMCs. The receptors shown here come from a man younger than 35 in good health. Some clones in this sample may be carry-over from other donors' samples.

This rearrangement joins TRBV11-2 to TRBJ1-2; tentative D call: TRBD1 (5 bases). Germline V CDR1 and CDR2: SGHAT, FQNNGV. The V gene lost 5 bases and the J gene lost 4 bases, with 17 bases spanning the gap. The CDR3 is 15 residues long. CDR3 DNA sequence: TGTGCCAGCAGCCACGTGGGCAGGGTCGGCTATGGCTACACCTTC. It specifies CASSHVGRVGYGYTF.

This chain connects TRBV21-1 to TRBJ2-3. TRBV21-1 is a listed pseudogene. This CDR3 comprises 11 residues. The chain's CDR3 is CASSITDTQYF. DNA of the CDR3: TGTGCCAGCAGCATAACCGATACGCAGTATTTT.

The rearrangement joins TRBV27 to TRBJ2-1, with 11 bases lining up with TRBD2. The V gene's germline CDR1 is MNHEY and CDR2 SMNVEV (reference sequence). Trimming took 2 bases from V and 4 from J; bases not matched to a gene: 7. The CDR3 is made up of 17 amino acids. CDR3: CASSLPKTSGIYNEQFF. The CDR3, as DNA: TGTGCCAGCAGTTTACCAAAGACTAGCGGGATTTACAATGAGCAGTTCTTC.

The genes are TRBV7-8 and TRBJ2-2, with D perhaps matching TRBD2 (6 bases). Germline V CDR1 and CDR2: SGHVS, FQNEAQ. The CDR3 is made up of 17 amino acids. Trimming took 1 base from V and 3 from J, leaving 15 bases between them. The CDR3 DNA reads as TGTGCCAGCAGCTTAGGTCAGCGCGGGGCCTACACCGGGGAGCTGTTTTTT. Translated, it gives CASSLGQRGAYTGELFF.

This chain links TRBV28 with TRBJ2-6; D not resolved. CDR3 length: 13 amino acids. V was clipped by 2 bases and J by 17 bases, with 16 bases between them. In germline, CDR1 is MDHEN, CDR2 SYDVKM. In nucleotides, the CDR3 is TGTGCCAGCAGTTTACTGCCAGCCTCGTCTGTGACTTTC. Its protein product is CASSLLPASSVTF. Based on the CDR3 plus reference TRBV28 and TRBJ2-6, the full variable domain is DVKVTQSSRYLVKRTGEKVFLECVQDMDHENMFWYRQDPGLGLRLIYFSYDVKMKEKGDIPEGYSVSREKKERFSLILESASTNQTSMYLCASSLLPASSVTFGAGSRLTVL.

This clone appeared a single time. The rearrangement uses TRBV19 and TRBJ2-2; D tentatively reads TRBD1 or TRBD2 (5 bases each). Germline V gene sequence: CDR1 LNHDA, CDR2 SQIVND (reference sequence). The CDR3 extends over 21 amino acids. Trimming cost V 5 bases and J 0 bases, with 28 bases left between them. Here the CDR3 DNA reads TGTGCCAGTAGTCTCCCGACTGAGGCGACAGAGAGGGTTCCGAACACCGGGGAGCTGTTTTTT. Translation: CASSLPTEATERVPNTGELFF.

The rearrangement joins TRBV5-1 to TRBJ2-7, with D possibly being TRBD1 (6 bases). Deletions cut 2 bases from V and 2 bases from J, with 11 bases between. Germline V gives CDR1 SGHRS, CDR2 YFSETQ. CDR3 length equals 14 residues. The CDR3 region has the DNA TGCGCCAGCAGCTTCGGGACAAGAACCTACGAGCAGTACTTC. Translating gives CASSFGTRTYEQYF.

This chain joins TRBV7-6 and TRBJ2-2; tentatively, D is TRBD2 (6 bases). The V and J ends lost 5 bases and 5 bases respectively, with 9 bases between them. CDR3 length: 13 amino acids. The V gene's germline CDR1 is SGHVS and CDR2 FNYEAQ. The CDR3 reads CASSGGFTGELFF. DNA of the CDR3: TGTGCCAGCAGCGGAGGGTTTACCGGGGAGCTGTTTTTT.

This rearrangement joins TRBV19 to TRBJ2-5; no definite D call. Trimming took 1 base from V and 5 from J, leaving 14 bases between them. The CDR3 spans 15 residues. The V gene's germline CDR1 is LNHDA and CDR2 SQIVND (reference sequence). The CDR3 protein is CASSIGGRKKETQYF. CDR3 DNA: TGTGCCAGTAGTATAGGCGGTCGTAAGAAGGAGACCCAGTACTTC.

The chain is built from TRBV9 and TRBJ2-7; D is perhaps TRBD2 (6 bases). V lost 3 bases and J lost 7, with 20 bases in between. CDR1 and CDR2 from the germline V gene are SGDLS and YYNGEE. CDR3 size: 15 residues. CDR3 sequence (DNA): TGTGCCAGCAGCGAGGGAGGAGGGACCCTCAGGGAGCAGTACTTC. It encodes CASSEGGGTLREQYF.

The table lists this clone with a count of one. This rearrangement joins TRBV28 to TRBJ2-1, with 8 bases lining up with TRBD2. Germline CDR1 and CDR2: MDHEN and SYDVKM. The CDR3 is made up of 16 amino acids. Trimming at V came to 3 bases and at J to 6 bases, leaving 10 bases not matched to a gene. CDR3 sequence: CASSFLREGRGNEQFF. The CDR3 bases are TGTGCCAGCAGTTTTCTTCGGGAGGGCAGAGGCAATGAGCAGTTCTTC.

J is TRBJ2-2 and V is TRBV13; 7 bases agree with TRBD2. The junction had 12 bases not matched to a gene; V was cut back by 4 bases and J by 4 bases. Germline V gene data show CDR1 as PRHDT and CDR2 as FYEKMQ (reference sequence). The CDR3 totals 17 residues. Written as DNA, the CDR3 is TGTGCCAGCAGCTCCGCCCTCGGCGGGAGTGCCACCGGGGAGCTGTTTTTT. It yields the protein CASSSALGGSATGELFF.

J is TRBJ2-5 and V is TRBV27; D is undetermined. Germline V gene lookup returns CDR1 MNHEY and CDR2 SMNVEV (reference sequence). This CDR3 is 13 amino acids long. The ends were cut back, 6 bases at V and 0 bases at J, with 8 bases in the middle. This CDR3 reads CASRVVDQETQYF. CDR3 nucleotide sequence: TGTGCCAGCAGAGTTGTCGACCAAGAGACCCAGTACTTC.

The chain is built from TRBV11-2 and TRBJ2-7, with a weak D call TRBD1 (6 bases). Germline V gene sequence: CDR1 SGHAT, CDR2 FQNNGV. The CDR3 contains 14 residues. V dropped 5 bases and J dropped 1 base, with 12 bases sitting between them. In nucleotides, the CDR3 is TGTGCCAGCAGCCATACAGGGAAATCCTACGAGCAGTACTTC. It codes for CASSHTGKSYEQYF.

J is TRBJ2-1 and V is TRBV10-2; D not certain. The germline V and J ends were trimmed by 8 bases and 6 bases, with 17 bases remaining between them. CDR3 length equals 14 residues. Germline V lookup: CDR1 WSHSY, CDR2 SAAADI. The DNA for the CDR3 is TGCGCCAGCGGTTCCGGATCATTCCGCAATGAGCAGTTCTTC. It encodes CASGSGSFRNEQFF.

This clone was picked up a small number of times. The chain combines TRBV7-9 with TRBJ1-1; maybe TRBD1 (5 bases). Trimming removed 1 base at V and 6 bases at J, with 12 bases between. The length of the CDR3 is 14 residues. CDR1 is SEHNR and CDR2 is FQNEAQ in the germline V gene (reference sequence). CDR3 sequence: CASSLGGVFPEAFF. In nucleotides, the CDR3 is TGTGCCAGCAGCTTAGGAGGGGTGTTCCCTGAAGCTTTCTTT.

The gene calls are TRBV9 and TRBJ2-7; 7 nucleotides align to TRBD1. The length of the CDR3 is 17 residues. The germline gives CDR1 SGDLS, CDR2 YYNGEE. After removal of 0 bases from V and 4 bases from J, the junction contained 13 bases not matched to a gene. The CDR3 region has the DNA TGTGCCAGCAGCGTAGAGTGGGACAGCCGATTCCTTTACGAGCAGTACTTC. It yields the protein CASSVEWDSRFLYEQYF.

The genes are TRBV7-9 and TRBJ2-5; D is unresolved. The CDR3 has 16 amino acids. Germline V gene lookup returns CDR1 SEHNR and CDR2 FQNEAQ (reference sequence). Trimming left V 3 bases short and J 2 bases short, with 16 bases between. CDR3 nucleotides: TGTGCCAGCAGCTTTATTTCTAGTAAAAGTCAAGAGACCCAGTACTTC. Protein product: CASSFISSKSQETQYF.

V and J are TRBV4-1 and TRBJ2-1; tentatively, D is TRBD2 (6 bases). V was pared by 1 base and J by 3 bases, with 19 bases between. CDR3 length equals 18 residues. CDR1 and CDR2 (germline): MGHRA, YSYEKL. The CDR3 spells CASSQAALAGLDYNEQFF. The CDR3 DNA follows: TGCGCCAGCAGCCAAGCGGCCTTGGCGGGATTAGACTACAATGAGCAGTTCTTC.

V usage is TRBV4-3 and J usage is TRBJ1-1, with D uncertain. Trimming removed 2 bases from V and 1 base from J, with 11 bases in between. The CDR3 is 15 amino acids. CDR1 and CDR2 from the germline V gene are LGHNA and YSLEER. CDR3 bases: TGCGCCAGCAGCCAAACAACGGACGGGAACACTGAAGCTTTCTTT. Protein: CASSQTTDGNTEAFF.

This clone was recorded once. The CDR3 bases are TGCGCCAGCAGTGAGCCCGGGACAAGCATTCAGTACTTC. Translating gives CASSEPGTSIQYF. V and J are TRBV10-2 and TRBJ2-4; possibly TRBD1 for D (6 bases). The length of the CDR3 is 13 residues. V was shortened by 2 bases and J by 9 bases, with 11 bases between the two germline ends. Per germline, CDR1 WSHSY and CDR2 SAAADI.

The genes are TRBV6-1 and TRBJ2-1; TRBD1 might be the D (6 bases). V lost 7 bases and J lost 7, with 20 bases in between. Per germline, CDR1 MNHNS and CDR2 SASEGT. CDR3 size: 15 residues. DNA for the CDR3: TGTGCCAGCACTATGGGGCAGGGGTTTTTTAATGAGCAGTTCTTC. Encoded protein: CASTMGQGFFNEQFF.

The chain has TRBV7-9 and TRBJ1-1; a possible D gene is TRBD1 (6 bases). This CDR3 is built from 14 residues. Germline CDR1 reads SEHNR; CDR2 reads FQNEAQ (reference sequence). The V gene lost 1 base and the J gene lost 3 bases, with 9 bases spanning the gap. CDR3 bases: TGTGCCAGCAGCTTAGGGGGGCGCGACACTGAAGCTTTCTTT. It specifies CASSLGGRDTEAFF.

The count of this clone is one. The chain uses TRBV6-6 and TRBJ2-7; maybe TRBD2 (7 bases). CDR1 MNHNY and CDR2 SVGAGI come from the germline V gene (reference sequence). Trimming took off 2 bases at V and 0 bases at J, with 8 bases between the two ends. The CDR3 is 14 residues long. CDR3: CASSYAGASYEQYF. The CDR3 DNA reads TGTGCCAGCAGTTACGCGGGGGCCTCCTACGAGCAGTACTTC.

A few counts support this clone. The chain combines TRBV25-1 with TRBJ2-7; D call uncertain. Trimming cost V 6 bases and J 6 bases, with 12 bases left between them. The germline V gene encodes CDR1 MGHDK and CDR2 SYGVNS. The CDR3 has 12 residues. The CDR3 is CASSGLWGEQYF. CDR3 DNA sequence: TGTGCCAGCAGCGGCCTCTGGGGCGAGCAGTACTTC.

The chain employs TRBV4-2 and TRBJ2-1; a possible D gene is TRBD2 (5 bases). This CDR3 spans 15 amino acids. The V gene's germline CDR1 is LGHNA and CDR2 YNFKEQ. Trimming pared 3 bases from V and 8 bases from J, leaving 17 bases between. The CDR3 nucleotides read TGTGCCAGCAGCCAGGCTCTACTAGGGCGGCATGAGCAGTTCTTC. Residues: CASSQALLGRHEQFF.